The clone carrying this T cell receptor (beta chain) was seen a few times. The antigen remains undetermined. The data stem from a study of CD8 T cells in Susac syndrome. Study conclusions and caveats: By the study's own acknowledgment, its TCR sequencing and HLA analysis included relatively few individuals.

V shed 3 bases and J 3 bases; nucleotides not matched to a gene: 4. This CDR3 comprises 15 residues. Germline V lookup: CDR1 KGHSH, CDR2 LQKENI. The RNA, about 0.5 to 1 ug, was put through reverse transcription using random hexamers. The TCR beta CDR3 was amplified by immunoSEQ multiplex PCR across 54 Vbeta, 13 Jbeta. TCRdb redid the calling of the immunoSEQ multiplex PCR reads with MiXCR, one entry per CDR3 protein. The table records 90,000 to 110,000 distinct CDR3 sequences, 90% to 96% of them present only once. Both CD4+ and CD8+ T cells were negatively isolated, and TEMRA cells underwent FACS enrichment.

The genes are TRBV18 and TRBJ2-3, with 9 bases aligning to TRBD2. Source material: CD4+ T cells from PBMCs. The receptor was derived from a human donor in good health. The CDR3, as DNA: TGTGCCAGCTCACCCCTAGCGGGGACTACAGATACGCAGTATTTT. Translation gives CASSPLAGTTDTQYF.